These T cell receptor beta chains were read from a single sample in a study of T cell repertoires in cytomegalovirus infection. TCRdb fed the reads into MiXCR, producing one record per CDR3 protein. The sample consists of about 130,000 distinct CDR3 sequences, almost 9% of them appearing once. Material for sequencing was PBMCs. The receptor set was obtained from a human donor in good health (CMV status not recorded). Some clones in this sample may be carry-over from other donors' samples. The CDR3 runs from the conserved cysteine through the conserved F or W. D genes are given only for firm matches. Clone size appears in some rows only: once, few, many, or a class for an expanded clone.

TRBV7-2,TRBD2,13,many,TRBJ2-7,CASSFSGGYEQYF,TGTGCCAGCAGCTTCTCGGGGGGCTACGAGCAGTACTTC
TRBV7-2,TRBD2,16,many,TRBJ2-3,CASSSLAGGQADTQYF,TGTGCCAGCAGCTCGCTAGCGGGGGGCCAGGCAGATACGCAGTATTTT
TRBV5-1,TRBD1,14,NA,TRBJ1-1,CASSGQGGGTEAFF,TGCGCCAGCAGCGGACAGGGAGGGGGCACTGAAGCTTTCTTT
TRBV3-1,NA,15,NA,TRBJ2-3,CASSLQLGLIDTQYF,TGTGCCAGCAGCCTTCAACTAGGTTTAATAGATACGCAGTATTTT
TRBV7-2,NA,13,many,TRBJ2-5,CASSLQPPPTQYF,TGTGCCAGCAGCCTACAACCCCCACCGACCCAGTACTTC
TRBV12-5,NA,14,many,TRBJ1-2,CASGSETGYYGYTF,TGTGCTAGTGGTTCAGAGACGGGTTACTATGGCTACACCTTC
TRBV7-9,NA,17,many,TRBJ2-6,CASSYLQGTPGANVLTF,TGTGCCAGCAGCTATTTACAGGGTACGCCTGGGGCCAACGTCCTGACTTTC
TRBV6-9,NA,12,few,TRBJ1-4,CATRRGHEKLFF,TGTGCCACCCGCCGGGGCCACGAAAAACTGTTTTTT
TRBV10-2,NA,14,many,TRBJ2-7,CASSERRDPYEQYF,TGCGCCAGCAGTGAGAGAAGGGATCCCTACGAGCAGTACTTC
TRBV2,NA,15,many,TRBJ2-5,CASSEARGGEETQYF,TGTGCCAGCAGTGAAGCGAGGGGGGGCGAAGAGACCCAGTACTTC
TRBV28,NA,14,many,TRBJ2-1,CASSLPGSYNEQFF,TGTGCCAGCAGTCTACCGGGCTCCTACAATGAGCAGTTCTTC
TRBV3-1,TRBD1,13,NA,TRBJ1-2,CASSPGTVYGYNF,TGTGCCAGCAGCCCGGGGACAGTTTATGGCTACAACTTC
TRBV29-1,TRBD2,14,NA,TRBJ2-1,CSVRRLAGFNEQFF,TGCAGCGTTCGACGACTAGCGGGATTCAATGAGCAGTTCTTC
TRBV7-8,NA,15,many,TRBJ1-4,CASSTKTATNEKLFF,TGTGCCAGCAGCACCAAGACGGCTACTAATGAAAAACTGTTTTTT
TRBV4-1,NA,11,many,TRBJ1-5,CASSRDQPQHF,TGCGCCAGCAGCCGGGATCAGCCCCAGCATTTT
TRBV5-4,TRBD2,18,many,TRBJ2-5,CASSLPSGGLFTRETQYF,TGTGCCAGCAGCTTACCTAGCGGGGGATTGTTTACTCGGGAGACCCAGTACTTC
TRBV28,NA,14,many,TRBJ1-2,CASNPPAAASGYTF,TGTGCCAGCAACCCCCCGGCGGCTGCTAGTGGCTACACCTTC